This paragraph covers one T cell receptor (beta chain) sequence. Its antigen remains unidentified. Germline V gives CDR1 SGHRS, CDR2 YFSETQ. The CDR3 contains 14 residues. V trimming: 1 base; J trimming: 7 bases; junction bases outside the gene matches: 8. The data were taken from a study of OX40 agonist ivuxolimab in advanced cancers. Across the study: Patients with hepatocellular carcinoma, melanoma, renal cell or head and neck cancer made up the dose-escalation patients. Patients with prior anti-PD-1, anti-PD-L1 or anti-CTLA-4 therapy were eligible; 40% to 45% had some.

Libraries were prepared by immunoSEQ multiplex PCR; TCRdb keeps only in-frame clonotypes and omits some of them. The table lists around 70,000 clones, roughly four fifths of them singletons. Points from the study as a whole: Antigen specificity remained undetermined for the expanded peripheral T cells.

The J gene is TRBJ2-7, the V gene TRBV5-1, with 7 bases lining up with TRBD2. The TCR sequence derives from an adult with an advanced solid tumor such as melanoma, head and neck, liver or kidney cancer. Here the sequenced sample was CD4+ or CD8+ T cells sorted from blood, taken in a trial of the OX40 agonist ivuxolimab. The CDR3 loop is CASSLFLAGGEQYF. The CDR3 coding sequence is TGCGCCAGCAGCTTGTTTTTAGCGGGTGGTGAGCAGTACTTC.